These 13 T cell receptor beta chains were all obtained from the same sample, sequenced in a study of spatial heterogeneity in lung cancer. MiXCR, applied by TCRdb to the 5' RACE reads, yields one record per CDR3 protein. The sample yields some 100,000 distinct CDR3 sequences, approximately 8.5% seen once. Time point indicated: sample taken at primary tumor resection. The authors sequenced whole RNA from tumor, nontumor lung or frozen PBMC without sorting. This specimen was PBMCs, taken at surgery. Receptors were obtained from a male donor with early-stage non-small cell lung cancer.

This clonotype showed up many times. This chain links TRBV28 with TRBJ1-5, with D maybe TRBD1 (6 bases). The V end was cut by 5 bases, the J end by 1 base, with 9 bases between. Germline assignment: CDR1 MDHEN and CDR2 SYDVKM. This CDR3 region has 14 residues. CDR3 sequence: CASSTGRSNQPQHF. CDR3 bases: TGTGCCAGCAGTACAGGGAGGAGCAATCAGCCCCAGCATTTT.

Many counts were recorded for this clonotype. V and J are TRBV15 and TRBJ2-1, with 7 bases fitting TRBD2. J was trimmed by 9 bases and V by 0 bases; bases with no gene match: 2. Germline V gene lookup returns CDR1 LNHNV and CDR2 YYDKDF (reference sequence). CDR3 length equals 13 residues. For the CDR3, the DNA is TGTGCCACCAGCAGAGATCGCGGGGGTGAGCAGTTCTTC. This codes for CATSRDRGGEQFF. Variable domain in full (rest from reference TRBV15 and TRBJ2-1): DAMVIQNPRYQVTQFGKPVTLSCSQTLNHNVMYWYQQKSSQAPKLLFHYYDKDFNNEADTPDNFQSRRPNTSFCFLDIRSPGLGDTAMYLCATSRDRGGEQFFGPGTRLTVL.

This clonotype was seen at least ten times. The chain joins TRBV29-1 to TRBJ2-3; 8 bases line up with TRBD1. From germline, CDR1 is SQVTM and CDR2 ANQGSEA. V shed 0 bases and J 4 bases; nucleotides not matched to a gene: 6. This CDR3 is 15 amino acids long. CDR3 protein: CSVEDPGGKSDTQYF. CDR3 nucleotides: TGCAGCGTTGAAGATCCAGGGGGCAAGTCAGATACGCAGTATTTT.

This clonotype was seen ten or more times. This chain connects TRBV30 to TRBJ1-4, with a weak D call TRBD1 (6 bases). Germline assignment: CDR1 GTSNPN and CDR2 SVGIG (reference sequence). Trimming removed 3 bases from V and 4 bases from J, with 15 bases in between. The CDR3 runs 15 residues. CDR3 loop: CAWRFGRGFNEKLFF. The CDR3 DNA is TGTGCCTGGAGGTTCGGGAGGGGGTTTAATGAAAAACTGTTTTTT.

Many counts were recorded for this clonotype. This chain links TRBV29-1 with TRBJ2-2, with D maybe TRBD2 (5 bases). Germline V gene data show CDR1 as SQVTM and CDR2 as ANQGSEA. Trimming took 3 bases from V and 4 from J, leaving 12 bases between them. The CDR3 is 14 residues long. CDR3 protein: CSVEKGVGTGELFF. CDR3 DNA: TGCAGCGTTGAGAAGGGAGTGGGCACCGGGGAGCTGTTTTTT.

This clonotype was found many times. The chain has TRBV6-2 or TRBV6-3 and TRBJ2-5; unclear D gene. The CDR3 loop spans 11 amino acids. The germline V and J ends were trimmed by 4 bases and 4 bases, with 4 bases remaining between them. Germline V lookup: CDR1 MNHEY, CDR2 SVGEGT. The CDR3 sequence: CASSFRETQYF. CDR3 in DNA: TGTGCCAGCAGTTTTCGAGAGACCCAGTACTTC.

The rearrangement uses TRBV20-1 and TRBJ2-1; TRBD2 matches 11 bases. V gave up 1 base and J gave up 0 bases; unmatched junction bases: 2. The germline CDR1 and CDR2 sequences are DFQATT and SNEGSKA (reference sequence). This CDR3 is 16 amino acids long. This CDR3 reads CSARVGTSGSYNEQFF. The DNA for the CDR3 is TGCAGTGCTAGAGTGGGGACTAGCGGCTCCTACAATGAGCAGTTCTTC.

V gene TRBV29-1 combines with J gene TRBJ2-5; TRBD1 is a possible D gene (6 bases). Trimming left V 5 bases short and J 5 bases short, with 9 bases between. Germline V gene data show CDR1 as SQVTM and CDR2 as ANQGSEA. The CDR3 is 11 residues long. The chain's CDR3 is CSVKRGETQYF. CDR3 DNA sequence: TGCAGCGTTAAAAGGGGGGAGACCCAGTACTTC.

There are many counts of this clonotype. The J gene is TRBJ2-3, the V gene TRBV5-1; possible D gene TRBD2, 6 bases. V shed 2 bases and J shed 5 bases, with 12 bases lying between them. The CDR3 contains 14 residues. The germline gives CDR1 SGHRS, CDR2 YFSETQ. This CDR3 reads CASSFGGLEDTQYF. The CDR3 DNA reads as TGCGCCAGCAGCTTCGGAGGGCTGGAAGATACGCAGTATTTT.

The gene calls are TRBV7-3 and TRBJ2-1; D is unclear. Per the germline V gene, CDR1 is SGHTA and CDR2 is FQGTGA. This CDR3 has 14 residues. The V end lost 2 bases, the J end lost 4 bases, and 9 bases lay between the germline ends. The CDR3 loop is CASSLLGRYNEQFF. The CDR3 bases are TGTGCCAGCAGCTTACTGGGCCGGTACAATGAGCAGTTCTTC. The complete variable domain, with remaining parts taken from reference TRBV7-3 and TRBJ2-1, reads GAGVSQTPSNKVTEKGKYVELRCDPISGHTALYWYRQSLGQGPEFLIYFQGTGAADDSGLPNDRFFAVRPEGSVSTLKIQRTERGDSAVYLCASSLLGRYNEQFFGPGTRLTVL.

This clonotype was recorded a few times. This chain joins TRBV5-1 and TRBJ2-5; D may match TRBD1 or TRBD2 (5 bases each). The CDR3 sequence is 16 residues long. CDR1 is SGHRS and CDR2 is YFSETQ in the germline V gene. V lost 5 bases to trimming and J lost 1 base, with 18 bases between them. CDR3 sequence (DNA): TGCGCCAGCAGTTTAAACCCCGGGGACGGCCAAGAGACCCAGTACTTC. Protein: CASSLNPGDGQETQYF.

The CDR3 bases are TGTGCCAGCAGCGTAGTAGCGGGAGGAACCGGGGAGCTGTTTTTT. This translates into CASSVVAGGTGELFF. This rearrangement joins TRBV9 to TRBJ2-2, with TRBD2 matching 10 bases. The V and J ends lost 0 bases and 5 bases, in that order; junction bases with no gene match: 1. Germline lookup yields CDR1 SGDLS and CDR2 YYNGEE. The CDR3 runs to 15 residues.

This clonotype came up a few times. V is TRBV12-3 or TRBV12-4 and J is TRBJ1-5, with D possibly TRBD1 on 5 matching bases. The CDR3 runs 13 residues. Trimming shortened V by 3 bases and J by 6 bases, and 9 bases separated the two germline ends. CDR3 DNA sequence: TGTGCCAGCAGTTTTAGGGGAGGTCAGCCCCAGCATTTT. Its translation: CASSFRGGQPQHF.